These T cell receptor beta chains were read from a single sample in a study of blood T cell repertoires in COVID-19. TCRdb's table, derived via immunoSEQ multiplex PCR, lists solely in-frame clones and lacks some. Of 450,000 to 500,000 clones listed, around 90% are singletons. Sequenced sample: PBMCs or T cells enriched from blood (not recorded which). These receptors were taken from a woman between 18 and 29 years old who had recovered from COVID-19. Both conserved end residues are part of each CDR3. A D gene is named only where the DNA matches it firmly. Expanded clones get a size class; other rows say once, few or many, or leave the size out.

cdr3_aa cdr3_nt v_call d_call j_call clone_size
CASNRLGNTEAFF TGTGCCAGCAACAGATTGGGGAACACTGAAGCTTTCTTT TRBV9 - TRBJ1-1 -
CACSQVAGNTIYF TGTGCCTGTTCGCAGGTGGCTGGAAACACCATATATTTT TRBV30 - TRBJ1-3 -
CASSLELQGDMTDTQYF TGTGCCAGCAGCTTAGAGCTACAGGGGGATATGACAGATACGCAGTATTTT TRBV7-6 TRBD1 TRBJ2-3 -
CASRLGPGTENSPLHF TGTGCCAGCAGACTAGGGCCAGGGACAGAAAATTCACCCCTCCACTTT TRBV9 TRBD1 TRBJ1-6 -
CAWSVGGPITEAFF TGTGCCTGGAGTGTTGGGGGCCCCATCACTGAAGCTTTCTTT TRBV30 - TRBJ1-1 few
CASSLVRGGASSYEQYF TGTGCCAGCAGCTTAGTTAGGGGGGGTGCAAGCTCCTACGAGCAGTACTTC TRBV7-9 - TRBJ2-7 -
CASGMGGALYEQYF TGTGCCAGCGGGATGGGGGGGGCCCTCTACGAGCAGTACTTC TRBV27 - TRBJ2-7 -
CASSPLRDTPRVGYGYTF TGTGCCAGCAGCCCTTTACGGGACACTCCTAGGGTTGGCTATGGCTACACCTTC TRBV3-1/TRBV3-2 - TRBJ1-2 -
CASSLPGQGAVDQETQYF TGTGCCAGCAGTTTACCGGGACAGGGGGCTGTGGACCAAGAGACCCAGTACTTC TRBV28 TRBD1 TRBJ2-5 -
CASSPRSGVLAEQYF TGTGCCAGCAGCCCGCGCTCAGGTGTACTCGCCGAGCAGTACTTC TRBV5-4 - TRBJ2-7 -
CASSSTPDRGTDTQYF TGTGCCAGCAGCTCTACGCCGGACAGAGGCACAGATACGCAGTATTTT TRBV11-2 - TRBJ2-3 once
CATSVPGVTDTQYF TGTGCCACCAGTGTCCCAGGGGTGACAGATACGCAGTATTTT TRBV24-1 - TRBJ2-3 -
CATSRTGETSNQPQHF TGTGCCACCAGCAGGACAGGGGAGACCTCCAATCAGCCCCAGCATTTT TRBV15 TRBD1 TRBJ1-5 -
CASSEQGDEQYF TGTGCCAGCAGTGAACAGGGGGACGAGCAGTACTTC TRBV2 TRBD1 TRBJ2-7 -
CASSLSGYEQYF TGTGCCAGCAGTTTGAGCGGCTACGAGCAGTACTTC TRBV6-6 - TRBJ2-7 -
CASSDRVYGAQHF TGTGCCAGCAGCGACAGGGTGTACGGGGCCCAGCATTTT TRBV27 TRBD1 TRBJ1-5 once
CASSYSVTDTQYF TGTGCCAGCAGTTACAGCGTGACAGATACGCAGTATTTT TRBV6-5 - TRBJ2-3 -